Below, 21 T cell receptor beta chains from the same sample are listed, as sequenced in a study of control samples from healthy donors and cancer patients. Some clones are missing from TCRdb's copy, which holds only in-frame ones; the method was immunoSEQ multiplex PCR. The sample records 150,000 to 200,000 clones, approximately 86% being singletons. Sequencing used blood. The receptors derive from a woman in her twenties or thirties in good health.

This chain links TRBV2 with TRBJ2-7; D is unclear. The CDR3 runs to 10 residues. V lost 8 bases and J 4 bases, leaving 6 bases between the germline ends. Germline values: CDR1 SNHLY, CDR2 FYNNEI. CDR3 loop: CASRNYEQYF. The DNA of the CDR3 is TGTGCCAGCCGCAATTACGAGCAGTACTTC. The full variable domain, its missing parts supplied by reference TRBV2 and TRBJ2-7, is EPEVTQTPSHQVTQMGQEVILRCVPISNHLYFYWYRQILGQKVEFLVSFYNNEISEKSEIFDDQFSVERPDGSNFTLKIRSTKLEDSAMYFCASRNYEQYFGPGTRLTVT.

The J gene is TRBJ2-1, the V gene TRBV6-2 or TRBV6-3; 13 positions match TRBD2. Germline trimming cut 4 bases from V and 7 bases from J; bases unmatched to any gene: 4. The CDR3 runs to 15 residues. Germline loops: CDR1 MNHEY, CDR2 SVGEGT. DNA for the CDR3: TGTGCCAGCAGTTTGGGACTAGCGGGGTGGAATGAGCAGTTCTTC. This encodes CASSLGLAGWNEQFF.

The CDR3 protein is CATSGGGQGGNTIYF. CDR3 in DNA: TGTGCCACCAGCGGAGGGGGACAGGGTGGAAACACCATATATTTT. This rearrangement joins TRBV15 to TRBJ1-3; TRBD1 aligns across 9 bases. Germline trimming cut 5 bases from V and 3 bases from J; bases unmatched to any gene: 5. The CDR3 runs to 15 residues. Germline V CDR1 and CDR2: LNHNV, YYDKDF (reference sequence).

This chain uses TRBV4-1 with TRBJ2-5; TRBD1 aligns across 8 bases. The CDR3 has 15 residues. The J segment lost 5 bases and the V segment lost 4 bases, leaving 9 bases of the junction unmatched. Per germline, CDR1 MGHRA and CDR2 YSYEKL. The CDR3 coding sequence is TGCGCCAGCAGCCGGAATGACAGGGGTTTGGAGACCCAGTACTTC. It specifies CASSRNDRGLETQYF.

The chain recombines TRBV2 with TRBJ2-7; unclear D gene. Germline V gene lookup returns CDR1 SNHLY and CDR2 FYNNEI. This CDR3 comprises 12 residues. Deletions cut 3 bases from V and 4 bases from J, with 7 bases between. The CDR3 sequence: CASSEARYEQYF. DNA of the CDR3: TGTGCCAGCAGTGAGGCTAGATACGAGCAGTACTTC.

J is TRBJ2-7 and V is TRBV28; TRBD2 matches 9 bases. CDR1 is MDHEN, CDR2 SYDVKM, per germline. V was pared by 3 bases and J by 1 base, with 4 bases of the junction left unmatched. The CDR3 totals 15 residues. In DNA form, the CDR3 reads TGTGCCAGCAGTTTTGGTAGCGGGGGTTCCTACGAGCAGTACTTC. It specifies CASSFGSGGSYEQYF.

CDR3 residues: CASSAGTASEAFF. In nucleotides, the CDR3 is TGCGCCAGCAGTGCTGGGACAGCCTCTGAAGCTTTCTTT. The V and J genes are TRBV10-1 and TRBJ1-1, with 7 nucleotides matching TRBD1. The CDR3 has 13 amino acids. Germline lookup yields CDR1 WNHNN and CDR2 SYGVQD (reference sequence). Unmatched junction bases numbered 5, after V lost 4 bases and J lost 6 bases.

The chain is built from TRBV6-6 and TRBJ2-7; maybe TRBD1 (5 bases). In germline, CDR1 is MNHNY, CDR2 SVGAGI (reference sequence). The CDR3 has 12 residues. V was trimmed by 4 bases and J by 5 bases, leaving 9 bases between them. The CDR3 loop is CASSFSGNEQYV. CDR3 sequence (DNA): TGTGCCAGCAGTTTTTCAGGGAACGAGCAGTACGTC.

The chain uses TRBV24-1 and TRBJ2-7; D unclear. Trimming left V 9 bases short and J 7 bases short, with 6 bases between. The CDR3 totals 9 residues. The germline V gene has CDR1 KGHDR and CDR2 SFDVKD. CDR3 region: CATDGEQYV. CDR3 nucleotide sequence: TGTGCCACCGATGGAGAGCAGTACGTC.

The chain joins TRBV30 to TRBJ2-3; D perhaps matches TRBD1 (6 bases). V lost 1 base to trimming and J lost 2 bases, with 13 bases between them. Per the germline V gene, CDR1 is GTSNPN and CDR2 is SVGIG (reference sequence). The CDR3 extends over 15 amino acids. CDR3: CAWSDTGFPTDTQYF. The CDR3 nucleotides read TGTGCCTGGAGTGATACAGGGTTCCCCACAGATACGCAGTATTTT.

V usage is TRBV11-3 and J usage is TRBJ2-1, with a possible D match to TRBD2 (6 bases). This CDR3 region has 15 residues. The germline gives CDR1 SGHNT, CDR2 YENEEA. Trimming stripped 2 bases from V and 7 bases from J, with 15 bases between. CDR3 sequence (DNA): TGTGCCAGCAGCTTATCCGGGAGATCGGGAAATGAGCAGTTCTTC. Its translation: CASSLSGRSGNEQFF.

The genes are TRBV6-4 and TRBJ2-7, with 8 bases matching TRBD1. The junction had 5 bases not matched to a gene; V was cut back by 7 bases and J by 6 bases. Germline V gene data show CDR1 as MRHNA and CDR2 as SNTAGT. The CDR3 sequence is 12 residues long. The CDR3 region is CASTRTGSEQYF. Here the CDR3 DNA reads TGTGCCAGCACAAGGACAGGGTCCGAGCAGTACTTC.

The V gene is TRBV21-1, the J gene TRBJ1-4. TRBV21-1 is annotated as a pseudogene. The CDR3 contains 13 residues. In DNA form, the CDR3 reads TGTGCCAGCAGCAAAGATGGTTTGGGACCACATGATTTT. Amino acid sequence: CASSKDGLGPHDF.

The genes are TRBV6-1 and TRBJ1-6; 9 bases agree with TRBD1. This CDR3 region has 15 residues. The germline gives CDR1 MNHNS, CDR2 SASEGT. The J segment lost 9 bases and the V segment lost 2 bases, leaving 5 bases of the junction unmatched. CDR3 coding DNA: TGTGCCAGCAGTGAATCTGAGACAGGGGGTTCACCCCTCCACTTT. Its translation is CASSESETGGSPLHF.

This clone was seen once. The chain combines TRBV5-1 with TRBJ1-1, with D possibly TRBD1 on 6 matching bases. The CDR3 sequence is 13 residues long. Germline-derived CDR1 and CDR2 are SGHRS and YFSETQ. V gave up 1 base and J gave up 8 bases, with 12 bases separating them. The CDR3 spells CASSLSAGTEAFF. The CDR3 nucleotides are TGCGCCAGCAGCTTGTCTGCAGGGACAGAAGCTTTCTTT. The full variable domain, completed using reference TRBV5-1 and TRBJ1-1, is KAGVTQTPRYLIKTRGQQVTLSCSPISGHRSVSWYQQTPGQGLQFLFEYFSETQRNKGNFPGRFSGRQFSNSRSEMNVSTLELGDSALYLCASSLSAGTEAFFGQGTRLTVV.

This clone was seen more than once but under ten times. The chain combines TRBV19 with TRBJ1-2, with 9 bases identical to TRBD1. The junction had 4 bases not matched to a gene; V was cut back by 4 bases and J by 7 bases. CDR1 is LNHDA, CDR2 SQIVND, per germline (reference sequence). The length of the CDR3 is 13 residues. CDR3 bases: TGTGCCAGTAGTAGAACAGGGGGCGGTGGCTACACCTTC. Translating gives CASSRTGGGGYTF.

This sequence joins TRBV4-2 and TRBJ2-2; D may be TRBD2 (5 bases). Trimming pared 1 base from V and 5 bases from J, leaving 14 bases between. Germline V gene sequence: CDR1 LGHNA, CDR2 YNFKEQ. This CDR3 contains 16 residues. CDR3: CASSQVAGMRTGELFF. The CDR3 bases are TGTGCCAGCAGCCAAGTAGCCGGGATGAGGACCGGGGAGCTGTTTTTT.

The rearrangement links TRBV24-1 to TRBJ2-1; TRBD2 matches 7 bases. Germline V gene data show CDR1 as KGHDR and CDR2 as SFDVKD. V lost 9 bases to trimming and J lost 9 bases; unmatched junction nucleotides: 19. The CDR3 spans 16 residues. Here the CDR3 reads CATSSPRDYGISEQFF. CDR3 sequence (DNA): TGTGCCACCTCCTCACCCAGGGACTATGGGATCAGTGAGCAGTTCTTC.

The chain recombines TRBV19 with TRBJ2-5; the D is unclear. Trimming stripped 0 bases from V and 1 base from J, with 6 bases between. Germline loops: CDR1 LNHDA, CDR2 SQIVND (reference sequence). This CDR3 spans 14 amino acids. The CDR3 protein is CASSIEVRQETQYF. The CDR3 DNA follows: TGTGCCAGTAGTATAGAAGTTCGCCAAGAGACCCAGTACTTC.

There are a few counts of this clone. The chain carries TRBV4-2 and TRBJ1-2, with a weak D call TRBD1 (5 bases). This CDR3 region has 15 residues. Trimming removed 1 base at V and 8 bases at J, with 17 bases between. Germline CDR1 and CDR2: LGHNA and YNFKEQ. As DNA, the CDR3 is TGTGCCAGCAGCCAAGGGACCCCGGGGGGACGAGGCTACACCTTC. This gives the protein CASSQGTPGGRGYTF.

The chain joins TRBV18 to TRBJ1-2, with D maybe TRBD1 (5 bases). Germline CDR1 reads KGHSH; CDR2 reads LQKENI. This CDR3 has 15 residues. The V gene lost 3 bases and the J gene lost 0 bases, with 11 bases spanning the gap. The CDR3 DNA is TGTGCCAGCTCACCTCAGACAGAAGCTAACTATGGCTACACCTTC. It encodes CASSPQTEANYGYTF.